The 4 T cell receptor beta chains listed next were all sequenced from one sample in a study of blood T cell repertoires in COVID-19. Profiled with immunoSEQ multiplex PCR; TCRdb holds only in-frame clones, not every one. The table shows 300,000 to 400,000 clones, with 70% to 90% occurring only once. Material: PBMCs or T cells enriched from blood (not recorded which). These receptors all stem from a woman younger than 45 with acute COVID-19.

The CDR3 protein is CASSPHSGGGETQYF. CDR3 nucleotides: TGTGCCAGCAGCCCCCATAGCGGGGGCGGTGAGACCCAGTACTTC. V gene TRBV7-9 combines with J gene TRBJ2-5, with 9 positions matching TRBD2. J gave up 5 bases and V 5 bases, and 9 bases lay outside the gene matches. Germline values: CDR1 SEHNR, CDR2 FQNEAQ (reference sequence). CDR3 length: 15 residues.

The chain employs TRBV27 and TRBJ1-6; 11 bases are a match to TRBD1. J was trimmed by 10 bases and V by 7 bases; bases with no gene match: 12. Germline loops: CDR1 MNHEY, CDR2 SMNVEV (reference sequence). The CDR3 totals 16 residues. CDR3 sequence: CASKIGQGAHYSPLHF. CDR3 bases: TGTGCCAGCAAGATCGGACAGGGGGCGCATTACTCACCCCTCCACTTT.

The count of this clone is one. The V and J genes are TRBV10-3 and TRBJ2-3; 10 nucleotides agree with TRBD2. Trimming removed 5 bases from V and 5 bases from J; junction bases left unmatched: 4. The CDR3 consists of 14 residues. CDR1 and CDR2 (germline): ENHRY, SYGVKD. This CDR3 reads CAISPSGGVDTQYF. The CDR3 DNA follows: TGTGCCATCAGTCCGAGCGGGGGGGTAGATACGCAGTATTTT.

The chain recombines TRBV10-2 with TRBJ2-1; 9 bases match TRBD1. The CDR3 sequence is 16 residues long. Unmatched junction bases numbered 8, after V lost 4 bases and J lost 4 bases. Germline CDR1 and CDR2: WSHSY and SAAADI. The CDR3 coding sequence is TGCGCCAGCAGTGGAACTCGGGACAGGGCATACAATGAGCAGTTCTTC. Translating gives CASSGTRDRAYNEQFF.